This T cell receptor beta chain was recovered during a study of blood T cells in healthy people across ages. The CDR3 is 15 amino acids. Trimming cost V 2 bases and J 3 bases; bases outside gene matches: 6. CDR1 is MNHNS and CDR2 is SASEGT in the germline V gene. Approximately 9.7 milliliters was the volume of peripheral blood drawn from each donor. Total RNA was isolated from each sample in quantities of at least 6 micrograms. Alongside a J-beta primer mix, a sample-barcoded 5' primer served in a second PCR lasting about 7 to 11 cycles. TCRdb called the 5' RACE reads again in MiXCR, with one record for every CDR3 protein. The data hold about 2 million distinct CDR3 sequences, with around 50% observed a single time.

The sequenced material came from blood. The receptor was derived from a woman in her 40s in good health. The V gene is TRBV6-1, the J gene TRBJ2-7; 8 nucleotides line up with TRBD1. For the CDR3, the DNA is TGTGCCAGCAGTGAATCTCTGGGACAGGTCTACGAGCAGTACTTC. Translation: CASSESLGQVYEQYF.